This is a list of T cell receptor beta chains from one sample in a study of blood T cell repertoires in COVID-19. Measured with immunoSEQ multiplex PCR; TCRdb has only the in-frame clones, and not every one. The repertoire holds 200,000 to 250,000 clones, roughly 90% seen once, with approximately 15% in the top ten. Source material: PBMCs or T cells enriched from blood (not recorded which). Receptors originate from a young man who had been exposed to COVID-19. CDR3s leave out the opening cysteine and the closing phenylalanine or tryptophan. A D gene is named only where the DNA matches it firmly. Rows may omit the clone size; those that give it use once, few, many or a size class.

d_call,j_call,v_call,clone_size,cdr3_aa
TRBD1,TRBJ1-5,TRBV2,few,ASTGQANQPQH
-,TRBJ1-1,TRBV3-1/TRBV3-2,-,ASSTGGRTEAF
-,TRBJ2-2,TRBV19,-,ASTILAGTGELF
-,TRBJ2-4,TRBV6-2/TRBV6-3,-,ASTPGARLAKNIQY
-,TRBJ1-5,TRBV21-1,-,ASRDDSRNQPQH
-,TRBJ2-7,TRBV5-6,once,ASSLGWRGRYEQY
TRBD2,TRBJ2-7,TRBV9,-,ASSSGLAGSYEQY
TRBD1,TRBJ2-2,TRBV5-1,-,ASSGQTGLAGELF
-,TRBJ2-7,TRBV6-5,once,ASRRDDGGTYEQY
-,TRBJ1-5,TRBV19,-,ASSIDGTNANQPQH
-,TRBJ1-1,TRBV30,-,AWRGFGTEAF
TRBD2,TRBJ2-1,TRBV11-1,-,ASSAPPGGIYNEQF
-,TRBJ2-2,TRBV19,-,ASSIPISNTGELF
-,TRBJ1-3,TRBV9,-,ASSVVGDSGNTIY
TRBD1,TRBJ2-7,TRBV5-1,-,ASSPGTGSSYEQY
-,TRBJ2-4,TRBV18,-,ASSKRTENIQY
TRBD1,TRBJ1-1,TRBV3-1/TRBV3-2,-,ASSRRQGRGTEAF
-,TRBJ1-3,TRBV5-4,-,ASWGRGALGNTIY
TRBD1,TRBJ2-7,TRBV11-2,-,ASSQGQAYEQY
-,TRBJ1-2,TRBV9,-,ASSVFQGSYT
-,TRBJ1-1,TRBV5-1,-,ASSPGLTEAF
-,TRBJ2-7,TRBV5-5,-,ASSRLRSSYEQY
-,TRBJ1-1,TRBV7-3,-,ASSLTLSTEAF
-,TRBJ1-2,TRBV20-1,-,SASRGGDGYT
-,TRBJ2-1,TRBV27,-,ASSFGTNPYGEQF
TRBD1,TRBJ2-7,TRBV6-5,-,ASRDPGQIPFEQY
-,TRBJ2-7,TRBV7-2,-,ASSLSTGPYEQY
-,TRBJ2-7,TRBV12-3/TRBV12-4,-,ASSLGSPYEQY
-,TRBJ1-3,TRBV9,-,ASSASGLGNTIY
-,TRBJ1-2,TRBV20-1,-,SASGGRFLNGYT
TRBD1,TRBJ1-2,TRBV28,-,ASMVTGVNYGYT
-,TRBJ2-5,TRBV20-1,-,SASEQGVTQY
-,TRBJ1-2,TRBV19,-,ASTPGINYGYT
TRBD1,TRBJ1-1,TRBV6-5,-,ASSWTGALNTEAF
TRBD2,TRBJ2-2,TRBV6-5,-,ASRLAGGTGELF
TRBD1,TRBJ2-7,TRBV7-9,few,ASSDMSGQGAYEQY
-,TRBJ2-5,TRBV7-6,-,ASSLGSLLQGWETQY
TRBD2,TRBJ2-1,TRBV9,-,ASSERGGSYNEQF
-,TRBJ1-1,TRBV6-5,-,ASSYRGLKNTEAF
-,TRBJ2-4,TRBV5-1,-,ASSLTEDTRNIQY
-,TRBJ1-2,TRBV19,-,ASSISSVTASNYGYT
-,TRBJ1-6,TRBV7-9,-,ASSLLGGPNSPLH
TRBD1,TRBJ1-3,TRBV4-3,-,ASSQDKTGLRNTIY
TRBD1,TRBJ1-1,TRBV19,-,ASYTGGMNTEAF